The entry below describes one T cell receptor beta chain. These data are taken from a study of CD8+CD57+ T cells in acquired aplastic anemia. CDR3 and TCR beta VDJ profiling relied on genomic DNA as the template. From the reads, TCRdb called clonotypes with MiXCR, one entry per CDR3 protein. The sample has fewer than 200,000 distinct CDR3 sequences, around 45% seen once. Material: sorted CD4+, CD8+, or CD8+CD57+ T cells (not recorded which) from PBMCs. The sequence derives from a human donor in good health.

Here the CDR3 DNA reads TGCAGTGCTAGCTCTCTAGCGGGGGTACAAGAGACCCAGTACTTC. Encoded protein: CSASSLAGVQETQYF. The chain is built from TRBV20-1 and TRBJ2-5; 10 bases align to TRBD2. Trimming at V came to 3 bases and at J to 2 bases, leaving 6 bases not matched to a gene. This CDR3 spans 15 amino acids. The V gene's germline CDR1 is DFQATT and CDR2 SNEGSKA (reference sequence).